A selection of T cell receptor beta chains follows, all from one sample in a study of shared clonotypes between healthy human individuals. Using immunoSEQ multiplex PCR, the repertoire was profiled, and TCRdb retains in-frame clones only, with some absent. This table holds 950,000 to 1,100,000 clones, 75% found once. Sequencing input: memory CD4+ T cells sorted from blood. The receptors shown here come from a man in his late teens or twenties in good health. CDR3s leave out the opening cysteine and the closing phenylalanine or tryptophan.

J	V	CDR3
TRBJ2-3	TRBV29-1	SAIRAGASTDTQY
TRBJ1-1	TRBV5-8	ASSLSATGF
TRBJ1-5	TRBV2	ASSEALWGPQGIGNQPQH
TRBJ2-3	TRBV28	ASSLQSDTQY
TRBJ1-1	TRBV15	ATSRDVGKTNTEAF
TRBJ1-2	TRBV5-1	ASSLKPGQGGYT
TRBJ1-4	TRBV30	AWSFEPNEKLF
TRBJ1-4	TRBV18	ASSPRDSPTEKLF
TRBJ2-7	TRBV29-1	SVAQGHEQY
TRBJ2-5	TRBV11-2	ASSPIEGTQY
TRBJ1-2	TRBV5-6	ASSKMGETYGYT
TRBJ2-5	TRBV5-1	ASSLGGDQETQY
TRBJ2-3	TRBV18	ASSPLRQLTDTQY
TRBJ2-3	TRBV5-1	ASSLGAPTDTQY
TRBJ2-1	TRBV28	ASIRQGFEQF
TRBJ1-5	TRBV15	ATSINPTASNQPQH
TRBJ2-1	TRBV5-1	ASSFNGGMNNEQF
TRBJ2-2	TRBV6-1	ASRGLGTGELF
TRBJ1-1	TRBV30	AWTRGFTEAF
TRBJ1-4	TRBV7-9	ASNRDRRAEKLF
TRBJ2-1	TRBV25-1	ASSDGRGLAPYNEQF
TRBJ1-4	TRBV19	ATLTATNEKLF
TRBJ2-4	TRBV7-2	ASSSVAGLAKNIQY
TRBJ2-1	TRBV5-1	ASSSTSGNEQF
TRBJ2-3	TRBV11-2	ASSRQQGGTDTQY
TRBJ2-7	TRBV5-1	ASSLGDKSYEQY
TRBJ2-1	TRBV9	ASSVASPGASGGVEQF
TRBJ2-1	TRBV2	ASRAQSGGRNEQF
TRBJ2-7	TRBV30	AWSGGSFNEQY
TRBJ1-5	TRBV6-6	ASSSTTGGSQPQH
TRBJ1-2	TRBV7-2	ASSSKPDGYT
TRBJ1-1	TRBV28	ASSVAGLNTEAF
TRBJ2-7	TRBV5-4	ASSTGTGDTYEQY
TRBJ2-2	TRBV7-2	ASSLGLAGGTGELF
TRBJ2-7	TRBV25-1	ASSGPPLSYEQY
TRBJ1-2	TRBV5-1	ASSPVIPGFLGNYGYT
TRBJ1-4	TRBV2	ASSETRQGAKGLF
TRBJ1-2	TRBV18	ASSPNPGDYGYT